Presented here are 26 T cell receptor beta chains from one specimen sequenced in a study of blood T cell repertoires in COVID-19. Measured with immunoSEQ multiplex PCR; TCRdb has only the in-frame clones, and not every one. The sample lists about 310,000 clones, about 85% occurring once. Sequencing input: PBMCs or T cells enriched from blood (not recorded which). Receptors were obtained from a woman under 40 who had been exposed to COVID-19.

This clone occurred once. The rearrangement links TRBV9 to TRBJ1-3; tentative D call: TRBD1 (5 bases). The CDR3 consists of 16 residues. Germline lookup yields CDR1 SGDLS and CDR2 YYNGEE. The germline V and J ends were trimmed by 3 bases and 4 bases, with 17 bases remaining between them. CDR3 DNA: TGTGCCAGCAGCGCCCACCAGGGAAGATCGGGAAACACCATATATTTT. It codes for CASSAHQGRSGNTIYF.

The V call is TRBV16, the J call TRBJ1-1, with D possibly TRBD1 on 6 matching bases. There are 14 residues in the CDR3. Germline V gene data show CDR1 as KGHSY and CDR2 as FQNENV. V was pared by 1 base and J by 1 base, with 7 bases between. The CDR3 loop is CASSQLGGNTEAFF. Here the CDR3 DNA reads TGTGCCAGCAGCCAATTAGGGGGGAACACTGAAGCTTTCTTT.

The CDR3 sequence: CASSFTYTGELFF. DNA for the CDR3: TGTGCCAGCAGTTTTACATACACCGGGGAGCTGTTTTTT. V and J are TRBV28 and TRBJ2-2, with unresolved D. Per germline, CDR1 MDHEN and CDR2 SYDVKM. This CDR3 has 13 residues. Trimming shortened V by 3 bases and J by 3 bases, and 5 bases separated the two germline ends.

The rearrangement joins TRBV11-3 to TRBJ2-7; tentatively, D is TRBD1 (6 bases). Trimming took off 5 bases at V and 2 bases at J, with 10 bases between the two ends. Germline CDR1 and CDR2: SGHNT and YENEEA. The CDR3 extends over 13 amino acids. CDR3 DNA sequence: TGTGCCAGCAGCCCCAGGGGCGCCTACGAGCAGTACTTC. This codes for CASSPRGAYEQYF. Filled out from reference TRBV11-3 and TRBJ2-7, the complete variable domain reads EAGVVQSPRYKIIEKKQPVAFWCNPISGHNTLYWYLQNLGQGPELLIRYENEEAVDDSQLPKDRFSAERLKGVDSTLKIQPAELGDSAVYLCASSPRGAYEQYFGPGTRLTVT.

CDR3 loop: CAWRRDTIYEKLFF. The CDR3 nucleotides read TGTGCCTGGAGGAGGGACACTATTTATGAAAAACTGTTTTTT. V and J are TRBV30 and TRBJ1-4, with D tentatively TRBD1 (6 bases). V was pared by 3 bases and J by 6 bases, with 14 bases between. Germline assignment: CDR1 GTSNPN and CDR2 SVGIG (reference sequence). The CDR3 covers 14 residues.

V and J are TRBV6-4 and TRBJ1-1; 7 nucleotides agree with TRBD1. The germline gives CDR1 MRHNA, CDR2 SNTAGT. The CDR3 loop spans 14 amino acids. V lost 6 bases and J lost 1; bases outside the gene matches: 5. CDR3 in amino acids: CASRKTGENTEAFF. CDR3 nucleotide sequence: TGTGCCAGCAGGAAAACAGGGGAGAACACTGAAGCTTTCTTT.

This chain uses TRBV10-1 with TRBJ1-5, with a weak D call TRBD1 (6 bases). Germline CDR1 WNHNN, CDR2 SYGVQD (reference sequence). The CDR3 consists of 18 residues. Trimming removed 3 bases from V and 6 bases from J, with 24 bases in between. The CDR3, as DNA: TGCGCCAGCAGTGACCGCTCGATGGGGGCGCGTTTAATTCAGCCCCAGCATTTT. Translated, it gives CASSDRSMGARLIQPQHF.

The chain is built from TRBV30 and TRBJ1-2; 8 positions agree with TRBD1. Germline assignment: CDR1 GTSNPN and CDR2 SVGIG (reference sequence). V lost 6 bases and J lost 7; bases outside the gene matches: 7. This CDR3 spans 12 amino acids. As DNA, the CDR3 is TGTGCCTGTGACCAGGGGGCAAGTGGCTACACCTTC. Amino acids: CACDQGASGYTF.

The rearrangement links TRBV12-5 to TRBJ2-2; D call uncertain. From germline, CDR1 is LGHNT and CDR2 FRNRAP. V lost 7 bases to trimming and J lost 6 bases, with 9 bases between them. The CDR3 is 12 residues long. CDR3 amino acids: CASAYTSGELFF. The CDR3 coding sequence is TGTGCTAGTGCTTACACCTCCGGGGAGCTGTTTTTT.

J is TRBJ2-1 and V is TRBV30, with 13 nucleotides matching TRBD2. The CDR3 is 13 residues long. Germline-derived CDR1 and CDR2 are GTSNPN and SVGIG (reference sequence). V lost 8 bases to trimming and J lost 6 bases; unmatched junction nucleotides: 4. CDR3 amino acids: CARGTSGTNEQFF. In DNA, the CDR3 is TGTGCCAGGGGGACTAGCGGGACCAATGAGCAGTTCTTC.

This clone was picked up one time. The chain is built from TRBV19 and TRBJ1-1, with D unclear. The CDR3 covers 14 residues. Per germline, CDR1 LNHDA and CDR2 SQIVND (reference sequence). V was clipped by 0 bases and J by 0 bases, with 5 bases between them. The CDR3 nucleotides read TGTGCCAGTAGTATAGATTTCATGAACACTGAAGCTTTCTTT. The encoded protein is CASSIDFMNTEAFF.

CDR3 sequence: CAWSPGVDQPQHF. Here the CDR3 DNA reads TGTGCCTGGAGTCCGGGGGTAGATCAGCCCCAGCATTTT. The rearrangement links TRBV30 to TRBJ1-5, with D perhaps TRBD1 (5 bases). Trimming left V 2 bases short and J 5 bases short, with 10 bases between. Germline V gene sequence: CDR1 GTSNPN, CDR2 SVGIG (reference sequence). There are 13 residues in the CDR3.

The chain joins TRBV3-1 (or the pseudogene TRBV3-2) to TRBJ1-2; TRBD1 is a possible D gene (6 bases). CDR1 and CDR2 (germline): LGHDT, YNNKEL (reference sequence). V was shortened by 6 bases and J by 7 bases, with 24 bases between the two germline ends. The CDR3 totals 16 residues. This CDR3 reads CASSLKTTGIISGYTF. CDR3 nucleotides: TGTGCCAGCAGTCTCAAAACGACAGGAATTATCTCTGGCTACACCTTC.

The chain has TRBV18 and TRBJ2-7; TRBD2 aligns across 13 bases. This CDR3 is built from 16 residues. Germline V lookup: CDR1 KGHSH, CDR2 LQKENI. Trimming cost V 5 bases and J 4 bases; bases outside gene matches: 8. CDR3 DNA sequence: TGTGCCAGCTCAACCACTAGCGGGGGGGCCAAGTACGAGCAGTACTTC. Translated: CASSTTSGGAKYEQYF. The full variable domain, completed using reference TRBV18 and TRBJ2-7, is NAGVMQNPRHLVRRRGQEARLRCSPMKGHSHVYWYRQLPEEGLKFMVYLQKENIIDESGMPKERFSAEFPKEGPSILRIQQVVRGDSAAYFCASSTTSGGAKYEQYFGPGTRLTVT.

This chain links TRBV29-1 with TRBJ1-5; TRBD1 aligns across 7 bases. Trimming removed 4 bases from V and 2 bases from J; junction bases left unmatched: 5. Per germline, CDR1 SQVTM and CDR2 ANQGSEA. The CDR3 runs to 14 residues. For the CDR3, the DNA is TGCAGCGTTGGACAGGGACTCGGCAATCAGCCCCAGCATTTT. Its protein is CSVGQGLGNQPQHF.

This chain uses TRBV28 with TRBJ1-1; 9 nucleotides align to TRBD1. After removal of 3 bases from V and 5 bases from J, the junction contained 7 bases not matched to a gene. The germline V gene encodes CDR1 MDHEN and CDR2 SYDVKM. There are 15 residues in the CDR3. CDR3 in amino acids: CASSFPQGAGTEAFF. The DNA of the CDR3 is TGTGCCAGCAGTTTTCCACAGGGGGCTGGGACTGAAGCTTTCTTT.

The chain uses TRBV9 and TRBJ1-4; the D is unclear. CDR1 is SGDLS, CDR2 YYNGEE, per germline. V lost 3 bases to trimming and J lost 1 base, with 10 bases between them. The CDR3 contains 15 residues. The CDR3 sequence: CASSAVGVTNEKLFF. Here the CDR3 DNA reads TGTGCCAGCAGCGCCGTGGGCGTAACTAATGAAAAACTGTTTTTT.

On this clone itself: Other DNA variants within this sample encode the same CDR3. The rearrangement links TRBV28 to TRBJ1-2; maybe TRBD1 (6 bases). CDR3 size: 13 residues. V shed 4 bases and J shed 4 bases, with 10 bases lying between them. In germline, CDR1 is MDHEN, CDR2 SYDVKM. CDR3 sequence (DNA): TGTGCCAGCAGTTCAGGACAGTCCTATGGCTACACCTTC. Translated, it gives CASSSGQSYGYTF.

The rearrangement links TRBV11-2 to TRBJ2-7; D not resolved. CDR3 length: 15 residues. Germline CDR1 SGHAT, CDR2 FQNNGV. V lost 4 bases, J lost 6 bases, and 19 bases lay in between. The CDR3: CASSSEGGFGVEQYF. DNA for the CDR3: TGTGCCAGCAGCTCCGAAGGTGGGTTCGGAGTCGAGCAGTACTTC. The whole variable domain, filled in from reference TRBV11-2 and TRBJ2-7, reads EAGVAQSPRYKIIEKRQSVAFWCNPISGHATLYWYQQILGQGPKLLIQFQNNGVVDDSQLPKDRFSAERLKGVDSTLKIQPAKLEDSAVYLCASSSEGGFGVEQYFGPGTRLTVT.

The V gene is TRBV2, the J gene TRBJ1-5; TRBD1 agrees at 7 bases. There are 15 residues in the CDR3. V trimming: 4 bases; J trimming: 2 bases; junction bases outside the gene matches: 5. Germline V gene data show CDR1 as SNHLY and CDR2 as FYNNEI. CDR3: CASSGQGAGNQPQHF. CDR3 bases: TGTGCCAGCAGTGGACAGGGTGCGGGCAATCAGCCCCAGCATTTT.

This chain joins TRBV28 and TRBJ1-1, with TRBD1 matching 7 bases. Germline loops: CDR1 MDHEN, CDR2 SYDVKM. The CDR3 has 15 residues. J was trimmed by 3 bases and V by 4 bases; bases with no gene match: 8. For the CDR3, the DNA is TGTGCCAGCAGTTCGACAGGGTACAAGGACACTGAAGCTTTCTTT. It yields the protein CASSSTGYKDTEAFF.

The chain uses TRBV12-5 and TRBJ2-3, with 7 bases that match TRBD2. With 1 base clipped from V and 2 bases from J, the junction kept 9 bases outside the gene matches. Germline CDR1 is LGHNT and CDR2 is FRNRAP. The CDR3 is 17 residues long. CDR3 DNA sequence: TGTGCTAGTGGTTTGGAACAAGCGGGGCGTTACACAGATACGCAGTATTTT. Amino acid sequence: CASGLEQAGRYTDTQYF. The full variable domain, its missing parts supplied by reference TRBV12-5 and TRBJ2-3, is DARVTQTPRHKVTEMGQEVTMRCQPILGHNTVFWYRQTMMQGLELLAYFRNRAPLDDSGMPKDRFSAEMPDATLATLKIQPSEPRDSAVYFCASGLEQAGRYTDTQYFGPGTRLTVL.

The CDR3 sequence is CASSEDLTSTDIQYF. The CDR3, as DNA: TGTGCCAGCAGTGAAGATCTCACGAGTACGGACATTCAGTACTTC. This chain connects TRBV6-1 to TRBJ2-4; D not resolved. CDR1 and CDR2 (germline): MNHNS, SASEGT. The V end was cut by 1 base, the J end by 8 bases, with 15 bases between. The CDR3 has 15 amino acids.

This clone was picked up a small number of times. The V gene is TRBV3-1 (or the pseudogene TRBV3-2), the J gene TRBJ2-1, with a tentative D call TRBD2 (7 bases). The CDR3 runs to 16 residues. The germline V gene encodes CDR1 LGHDT and CDR2 YNNKEL (reference sequence). Trimming shortened V by 4 bases and J by 7 bases, and 20 bases separated the two germline ends. The CDR3 DNA sequence: TGTGCCAGCAGCCGGAAAGGGGGGACTAAAGCAAATGAGCAGTTCTTC. Residues: CASSRKGGTKANEQFF.

The genes are TRBV6-6 and TRBJ1-4; 10 nucleotides agree with TRBD1. Germline-derived CDR1 and CDR2 are MNHNY and SVGAGI (reference sequence). The V and J ends lost 6 bases and 8 bases, in that order; junction bases with no gene match: 6. The CDR3 is made up of 14 amino acids. CDR3 sequence: CASSATGGEEKLFF. In DNA, the CDR3 is TGTGCCAGCAGCGCGACAGGGGGCGAAGAAAAACTGTTTTTT.

V and J are TRBV29-1 and TRBJ2-7; 7 nucleotides match TRBD1. Germline CDR1 SQVTM, CDR2 ANQGSEA. The CDR3 is made up of 14 amino acids. Trimming took 0 bases from V and 2 from J; bases not matched to a gene: 4. This chain's CDR3 is CSVEERQGAYEQYF. CDR3 coding DNA: TGCAGCGTTGAAGAACGGCAGGGGGCCTACGAGCAGTACTTC.